The 19 T cell receptor beta chains in this list originate from one sample, sequenced in a study of T-cell memory formation after mild COVID-19. TCRdb used MiXCR to reprocess the 5' RACE reads, holding one entry per CDR3 protein. This sample yields roughly 6,500 distinct CDR3 sequences, of which around 18% are seen a single time; approximately 57% belongs to the top ten. The sequencing sample was made of PBMCs or a T cell subset sorted from them (not recorded which). The receptor source for this set is an adult woman who had mild COVID-19 (a few samples of this study predate the infection). Cell type and time point are not known.

This clonotype was observed many times. V is TRBV30 and J is TRBJ1-1; D remains ambiguous. The CDR3 contains 14 residues. Germline CDR1 GTSNPN, CDR2 SVGIG (reference sequence). CDR3 in DNA: TGTGCTCTCCCCCGCCGATGGGCGTGGACTGAAGCTTTCTTT. Amino acid sequence: CALPRRWAWTEAFF.

This chain connects TRBV11-2 to TRBJ2-5; D is perhaps TRBD1 (5 bases). V gave up 1 base and J gave up 5 bases, with 11 bases separating them. The CDR3 totals 14 residues. In germline, CDR1 is SGHAT, CDR2 FQNNGV. The CDR3 coding sequence is TGTGCCAGCAGCTTAGGTGTCAGGGTGGAGACCCAGTACTTC. It encodes CASSLGVRVETQYF.

The J gene is TRBJ2-3, the V gene TRBV20-1; tentatively, D is TRBD2 (6 bases). This CDR3 comprises 14 residues. Germline-derived CDR1 and CDR2 are DFQATT and SNEGSKA (reference sequence). V lost 0 bases, J lost 7 bases, and 14 bases lay in between. CDR3: CSAREGTLGYTQYF. As DNA, the CDR3 is TGCAGTGCTAGAGAGGGGACTCTCGGGTATACGCAGTATTTT.

This clonotype was recorded many times. The V gene is TRBV10-3, the J gene TRBJ2-3, with a tentative D call TRBD1 (6 bases). The CDR3 loop spans 15 amino acids. V lost 7 bases and J lost 0, with 14 bases in between. In germline, CDR1 is ENHRY, CDR2 SYGVKD. CDR3 amino acids: CAIKKGVLSTDTQYF. CDR3 nucleotides: TGTGCCATCAAGAAGGGGGTCCTTAGCACAGATACGCAGTATTTT.

This chain joins TRBV20-1 and TRBJ2-3; D gene uncertain. Germline V gene data show CDR1 as DFQATT and CDR2 as SNEGSKA (reference sequence). The CDR3 spans 16 residues. The V gene lost 0 bases and the J gene lost 2 bases, with 15 bases spanning the gap. The CDR3 region is CSARDGYPFYTDTQYF. The CDR3 DNA sequence: TGCAGTGCTAGAGACGGCTACCCCTTTTACACAGATACGCAGTATTTT.

This clonotype came up many times. This sequence joins TRBV20-1 and TRBJ2-7; 14 bases fit TRBD2. Unmatched junction bases numbered 15, after V lost 0 bases and J lost 2 bases. The CDR3 contains 20 residues. Looked up from germline, CDR1 is DFQATT and CDR2 is SNEGSKA (reference sequence). In DNA form, the CDR3 reads TGCAGTGCTAGAGATGGAGAACTAGGGACTAGCGGGGGAAAACCCTACGAGCAGTACTTC. Translated, it gives CSARDGELGTSGGKPYEQYF.

This CDR3 reads CASKWDRVAEQYF. The CDR3 DNA is TGTGCCAGCAAGTGGGACAGGGTGGCCGAGCAGTACTTC. The V gene is TRBV6-1, the J gene TRBJ2-7; 9 nucleotides match TRBD1. Germline V gene lookup returns CDR1 MNHNS and CDR2 SASEGT. The CDR3 runs to 13 residues. V shed 7 bases, J shed 6 bases, and the junction held 7 bases outside the gene matches.

This clonotype was counted ten times or more. The rearrangement uses TRBV2 and TRBJ1-1, with D tentatively TRBD1 (5 bases). The CDR3 is 15 residues long. Trimming removed 2 bases from V and 5 bases from J, with 15 bases in between. Germline V gene sequence: CDR1 SNHLY, CDR2 FYNNEI. For the CDR3, the DNA is TGTGCCAGCAGTGAATGGGTTGGGGGGAAAACTGAAGCTTTCTTT. Translated, it gives CASSEWVGGKTEAFF. Full variable domain (outside the CDR3, taken from reference TRBV2 and TRBJ1-1): EPEVTQTPSHQVTQMGQEVILRCVPISNHLYFYWYRQILGQKVEFLVSFYNNEISEKSEIFDDQFSVERPDGSNFTLKIRSTKLEDSAMYFCASSEWVGGKTEAFFGQGTRLTVV.

This clonotype was seen repeatedly, ten times or more. The V call is TRBV7-9, the J call TRBJ1-4; possible D gene TRBD1, 5 bases. V lost 5 bases and J lost 4, with 11 bases in between. This CDR3 has 14 residues. Germline-derived CDR1 and CDR2 are SEHNR and FQNEAQ (reference sequence). CDR3 amino acids: CASSPRQNNEKLFF. The DNA for the CDR3 is TGTGCCAGCAGCCCTCGACAGAATAATGAAAAACTGTTTTTT.

The V gene is TRBV9, the J gene TRBJ2-3; a possible D gene is TRBD1 (5 bases). V shed 7 bases and J shed 6 bases, with 9 bases lying between them. Germline lookup yields CDR1 SGDLS and CDR2 YYNGEE. This CDR3 is 11 amino acids long. The CDR3 sequence is CASGRADTQYF. The CDR3, as DNA: TGTGCCAGCGGCAGGGCTGATACGCAGTATTTT.

In its sample, this clonotype is medium-sized. This rearrangement joins TRBV24-1 to TRBJ2-2, with 8 bases that match TRBD1. The CDR3 loop spans 14 amino acids. V lost 6 bases, J lost 6 bases, and 5 bases stayed unmatched. In germline, CDR1 is KGHDR, CDR2 SFDVKD. The CDR3 nucleotides are TGTGCCACCAGTTCAGACAGGGGAGCCGGGGAGCTGTTTTTT. It encodes CATSSDRGAGELFF.

The rearrangement joins TRBV7-2 to TRBJ2-3, with 11 nucleotides matching TRBD2. Trimming took 1 base from V and 9 from J; bases not matched to a gene: 3. The CDR3 runs 14 residues. From germline, CDR1 is SGHTA and CDR2 FQGNSA. The CDR3 DNA sequence: TGTGCCAGCAGCTTAGGACTAGCGGGGCAAACGCAGTATTTT. It is translated as CASSLGLAGQTQYF.

Many counts were recorded for this clonotype. This chain joins TRBV7-3 and TRBJ2-5, with D unclear. The CDR3 loop spans 13 amino acids. V lost 2 bases, J lost 2 bases, and 6 bases lay in between. CDR1 and CDR2 from the germline V gene are SGHTA and FQGTGA. CDR3 nucleotides: TGTGCCAGCAGCTTAGGAAATCAAGAGACCCAGTACTTC. This sequence encodes CASSLGNQETQYF.

At least ten counts were recorded for this clonotype. The chain uses TRBV9 and TRBJ2-4, with 8 bases identical to TRBD1. Trimming at V came to 0 bases and at J to 0 bases, leaving 14 bases not matched to a gene. Germline V gene sequence: CDR1 SGDLS, CDR2 YYNGEE. The CDR3 runs 20 residues. CDR3 amino acids: CASSVVQGAPAGLAKNIQYF. The CDR3 DNA is TGTGCCAGCAGCGTAGTTCAGGGGGCTCCCGCGGGACTAGCCAAAAACATTCAGTACTTC.

Sample share makes this clonotype medium-sized. The genes are TRBV7-2 and TRBJ2-7; 14 bases agree with TRBD2. V lost 5 bases, J lost 4 bases, and 7 bases stayed unmatched. Germline V gives CDR1 SGHTA, CDR2 FQGNSA. The CDR3 has 16 amino acids. In DNA, the CDR3 is TGTGCCAGCAGCCACGAGACTAGCGGGAGGGATTACGAGCAGTACTTC. This encodes CASSHETSGRDYEQYF.

There are many counts of this clonotype. The chain uses TRBV27 and TRBJ1-1; D may be TRBD1 (5 bases). This CDR3 contains 15 residues. V dropped 1 base and J dropped 0 bases, with 9 bases sitting between them. CDR1 is MNHEY and CDR2 is SMNVEV in the germline V gene (reference sequence). CDR3 region: CASSLFAGLNTEAFF. In nucleotides, the CDR3 is TGTGCCAGCAGTTTATTTGCAGGGCTGAACACTGAAGCTTTCTTT.

This CDR3 reads CASSLAGEAEQYF. The CDR3 DNA is TGTGCCAGCAGCTTAGCGGGAGAGGCCGAGCAGTACTTC. The rearrangement links TRBV7-9 to TRBJ2-7; tentatively, D is TRBD2 (5 bases). With 0 bases removed from V and 6 bases from J, the gap between germline ends came to 9 bases. CDR1 is SEHNR, CDR2 FQNEAQ, per germline (reference sequence). The CDR3 length is 13 residues.

This clonotype was picked up many times. CDR3 nucleotides: TGTGCCAGCAGTTTCAGGGGGGTCGACTACGAGCAGTACTTC. Protein sequence: CASSFRGVDYEQYF. The chain employs TRBV12-3 or TRBV12-4 and TRBJ2-7; possibly TRBD1 for D (7 bases). This CDR3 is 14 amino acids long. V was shortened by 3 bases and J by 3 bases, with 12 bases between the two germline ends.

The table lists this clonotype with many counts. The genes are TRBV6-2 or TRBV6-3 and TRBJ2-1; 9 nucleotides line up with TRBD1. Germline V gene lookup returns CDR1 MNHEY and CDR2 SVGEGT. The CDR3 is 16 residues long. The V and J ends lost 7 bases and 3 bases, in that order; junction bases with no gene match: 10. CDR3 loop: CASIPSGTGLYNEQFF. CDR3 sequence (DNA): TGTGCCAGCATTCCTTCTGGGACAGGGCTCTACAATGAGCAGTTCTTC.